The 10 T cell receptor beta chains listed next were all sequenced from one sample in a study of blood T cell repertoires in COVID-19. The assay was immunoSEQ multiplex PCR, and TCRdb's table has in-frame clones only and misses some. The sample contains some 200,000 clones, approximately 90% of which appear only once. The sequencing sample was made of peripheral blood. Source of these receptors: a man of 80 years or more with acute or convalescent COVID-19.

Concerning this clone: The same CDR3 can be traced to other DNA sequences in this sample. V is TRBV30 and J is TRBJ2-5, with TRBD1 identical over 7 bases. CDR3 length: 12 residues. Germline trimming cut 2 bases from V and 5 bases from J; bases unmatched to any gene: 2. Germline V CDR1 and CDR2: GTSNPN, SVGIG (reference sequence). CDR3 nucleotide sequence: TGTGCCTGGAGTCTCAGGGGGGAGACCCAGTACTTC. This codes for CAWSLRGETQYF.

The rearrangement links TRBV14 to TRBJ2-2, with a tentative D call TRBD1 (6 bases). The CDR3 is 16 amino acids. The germline V gene encodes CDR1 SGHDN and CDR2 FVKESK. V lost 4 bases to trimming and J lost 0 bases, with 12 bases between them. CDR3: CASSPPGAPNTGELFF. In nucleotides, the CDR3 is TGTGCCAGCAGCCCGCCAGGGGCCCCGAACACCGGGGAGCTGTTTTTT.

The CDR3 here is CAISESQGESGYTF. The CDR3 nucleotides are TGTGCCATCAGTGAGTCCCAGGGGGAATCTGGCTACACCTTC. The gene calls are TRBV10-3 and TRBJ1-2, with 7 nucleotides matching TRBD1. V shed 0 bases and J 7 bases; nucleotides not matched to a gene: 5. CDR3 size: 14 residues. Germline CDR1 ENHRY, CDR2 SYGVKD.

The genes are TRBV27 and TRBJ2-1, with 9 bases identical to TRBD2. Trimming cost V 6 bases and J 6 bases; bases outside gene matches: 6. This CDR3 has 14 amino acids. In germline, CDR1 is MNHEY, CDR2 SMNVEV (reference sequence). CDR3 sequence (DNA): TGTGCCAGCAGCCGGGGACTAGCTACCAATGAGCAGTTCTTC. Its translation is CASSRGLATNEQFF.

V and J are TRBV7-2 and TRBJ1-4; 7 bases map to TRBD1. The CDR3 has 14 residues. J lost 3 bases, V lost 6 bases, and 4 bases had no gene match. CDR1 is SGHTA, CDR2 FQGNSA, per germline. CDR3 nucleotide sequence: TGTGCCAGCAGTATAAGGGGGCCTAATGAAAAACTGTTTTTT. Its translation: CASSIRGPNEKLFF.

The J gene is TRBJ2-7, the V gene TRBV28, with 8 bases identical to TRBD1. With V trimmed by 7 bases and J by 2 bases, 7 bases remained unmatched. The CDR3 consists of 14 residues. Per the germline V gene, CDR1 is MDHEN and CDR2 is SYDVKM. CDR3 protein: CASTGQGVTYEQYF. CDR3 nucleotides: TGTGCCAGCACCGGACAGGGAGTAACCTACGAGCAGTACTTC.

The chain recombines TRBV6-6 with TRBJ1-5, with 7 positions matching TRBD1. V lost 5 bases and J lost 1; bases outside the gene matches: 8. The CDR3 is 16 residues long. Germline V lookup: CDR1 MNHNY, CDR2 SVGAGI (reference sequence). As DNA, the CDR3 is TGTGCCAGCAGTCGACAGGGCGGGGAGAGCAATCAGCCCCAGCATTTT. It yields the protein CASSRQGGESNQPQHF.

The chain uses TRBV5-4 and TRBJ1-2, with 11 bases aligning to TRBD1. Germline assignment: CDR1 SGHNT and CDR2 YYREEE (reference sequence). J lost 8 bases, V lost 1 base, and 10 bases had no gene match. The CDR3 is 16 amino acids. CDR3 in amino acids: CASSLTGTGGQMGYTF. The CDR3 coding sequence is TGTGCCAGCAGCTTGACGGGGACAGGGGGTCAGATGGGCTACACCTTC.

The rearrangement uses TRBV12-5 and TRBJ2-7; TRBD1 is a possible D gene (5 bases). Germline V gives CDR1 LGHNT, CDR2 FRNRAP. The V gene lost 6 bases and the J gene lost 2 bases, with 14 bases spanning the gap. The CDR3 loop spans 14 amino acids. CDR3 bases: TGTGCTAGTGGGCTGAACACAGGAGCCTACGAGCAGTACGTC. Protein sequence: CASGLNTGAYEQYV.

The rearrangement joins TRBV11-2 to TRBJ2-1, with TRBD2 identical over 9 bases. CDR1 SGHAT and CDR2 FQNNGV come from the germline V gene. There are 13 residues in the CDR3. After removal of 1 base from V and 12 bases from J, the junction contained 4 bases not matched to a gene. The CDR3 coding sequence is TGTGCCAGCAGCTTAGGGGGACTAGCCGTGCAGTTCTTC. This gives the protein CASSLGGLAVQFF.